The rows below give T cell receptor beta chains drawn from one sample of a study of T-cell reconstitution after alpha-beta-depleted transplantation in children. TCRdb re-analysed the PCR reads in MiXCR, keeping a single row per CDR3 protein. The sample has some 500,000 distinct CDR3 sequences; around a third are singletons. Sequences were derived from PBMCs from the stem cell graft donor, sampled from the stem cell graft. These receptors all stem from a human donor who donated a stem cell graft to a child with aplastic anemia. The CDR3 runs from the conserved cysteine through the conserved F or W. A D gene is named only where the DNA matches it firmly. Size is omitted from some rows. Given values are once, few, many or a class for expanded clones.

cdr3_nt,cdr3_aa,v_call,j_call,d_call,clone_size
TGTGCCAGCAGACTCAAATTGTACAATGAGCAGTTCTTC,CASRLKLYNEQFF,TRBV6-2/TRBV6-3,TRBJ2-1,NA,NA
TGTGCCAGCAGTCCGACTAGCGGCTACAATGAGCAGTTCTTC,CASSPTSGYNEQFF,TRBV12-3/TRBV12-4,TRBJ2-1,TRBD2,NA
TGCAGCGTGCCTACAGGGGGCAATGGCTACACCTTC,CSVPTGGNGYTF,TRBV29-1,TRBJ1-2,TRBD1,many
TGTGCCACCAGTGCCGGCGGGTCGGGGGACAGAAACTACGAGCAGTACTTC,CATSAGGSGDRNYEQYF,TRBV24-1,TRBJ2-7,NA,few
TGTGCCAGCAGCGAACAGAGTTCCTACGAGCAGTACTTC,CASSEQSSYEQYF,TRBV21-1,TRBJ2-7,NA,NA
TGTGCCAGCAGTTACTCGGACTCTGGGGGCTATGGCTACACCTTC,CASSYSDSGGYGYTF,TRBV6-5,TRBJ1-2,NA,few
TGCGCCAGCAAAGGATCGGCAGGGGCCACAGATACGCAGTATTTT,CASKGSAGATDTQYF,TRBV5-1,TRBJ2-3,NA,few
TGTGCCAGCAGCGTAGTTGAGGGTTCTGCAGATACGCAGTATTTT,CASSVVEGSADTQYF,TRBV9,TRBJ2-3,NA,few
TGTGCCAGCCAGGGTGGGACAGCGAACACCGGGGAGCTGTTTTTT,CASQGGTANTGELFF,TRBV12-3/TRBV12-4,TRBJ2-2,TRBD1,NA
TGTGCCAGCAGCGGTTCCGGGACAGAGCAGTTCTTC,CASSGSGTEQFF,TRBV7-6,TRBJ2-1,NA,few
TGTGCCAGCAGCTTGGGCAGGGAGGCTGGAAACACCATATATTTT,CASSLGREAGNTIYF,TRBV5-5,TRBJ1-3,NA,NA
TGCGCCAGCAGCCAAGATTTTGCTAGCGGGAGTTACGAGCAGTACTTC,CASSQDFASGSYEQYF,TRBV4-3,TRBJ2-7,TRBD2,few
TGCAGCGTTGAATTTCCAGGGATGGGGGAGACCCAGTACTTC,CSVEFPGMGETQYF,TRBV29-1,TRBJ2-5,NA,few
TGTGCCAGCAGCGCGGCTACGAACACCGGGGAGCTGTTTTTT,CASSAATNTGELFF,TRBV9,TRBJ2-2,NA,NA
TGTGCCAGCAGCCTCCGGGCTTACGGGACTAGCGACGGCGGGGAGCTGTTTTTT,CASSLRAYGTSDGGELFF,TRBV7-3,TRBJ2-2,TRBD2,NA
TGTGCCAGCAGGCTGGACAGGGGGCGGTCTGGGGCCAACGTCCTGACTTTC,CASRLDRGRSGANVLTF,TRBV12-3/TRBV12-4,TRBJ2-6,TRBD1,NA
TGTGCCAGCAGCCAAGTACTAGTCGCCTACAATGAGCAGTTCTTC,CASSQVLVAYNEQFF,TRBV3-1,TRBJ2-1,NA,NA
TGTGCCAGCAAAGTCCAGGGGGCAGATAATTCACCCCTCCACTTT,CASKVQGADNSPLHF,TRBV25-1,TRBJ1-6,TRBD1,NA
TGCAGTGTACCCCAAAGAGATAACTATGGCTACACCTTC,CSVPQRDNYGYTF,TRBV20-1,TRBJ1-2,NA,few
TGTGCCAGCAGACCTACAGCGGGAGTCTACAATGAGCAGTTCTTC,CASRPTAGVYNEQFF,TRBV7-8,TRBJ2-1,TRBD2,NA
TGTGCCAGCTCACCATGGGGACAGGGGGTCAGAGGCGCTGAAGCTTTCTTT,CASSPWGQGVRGAEAFF,TRBV18,TRBJ1-1,TRBD1,NA
TGTGCCTGGTCGGCTAGCCTTCCAGATACGCAGTATTTT,CAWSASLPDTQYF,TRBV30,TRBJ2-3,NA,NA
TGTGCCAGCAGCCCCGGGCGACTAGCGGGGCGGCACCGGGAGACCCAGTACTTC,CASSPGRLAGRHRETQYF,TRBV11-2,TRBJ2-5,TRBD2,few
TGCGCCAGCAGCTTGGGGGGGGCGCAGGACACTGAAGCTTTCTTT,CASSLGGAQDTEAFF,TRBV5-1,TRBJ1-1,NA,NA
TGTGCCAGCAGTACAGGGTCCTCTGAAGCTTTCTTT,CASSTGSSEAFF,TRBV12-3/TRBV12-4,TRBJ1-1,NA,NA
TGTGCCAGCAGTCTCCAGGGGTCGGGGCAAGAGACCCAGTACTTC,CASSLQGSGQETQYF,TRBV28,TRBJ2-5,NA,NA
TGTGCCAGCAGCCCCACTAGCGGGAGACTTGGGCAGTTCTTC,CASSPTSGRLGQFF,TRBV7-2,TRBJ2-1,TRBD2,NA
TGTGCCAGCAGTTTAGTGGTGAAACCCGTGGTAGACTATGGCTACACCTTC,CASSLVVKPVVDYGYTF,TRBV12-3/TRBV12-4,TRBJ1-2,NA,NA
TGTGCCAGCAGTTCAGGGACAGGGAGAAACTATGGCTACACCTTC,CASSSGTGRNYGYTF,TRBV27,TRBJ1-2,TRBD1,few